One and the same sample provided the 14 T cell receptor beta chains below, sequenced in a study of blood T cell repertoires in COVID-19. Assay: immunoSEQ multiplex PCR; the TCRdb copy retains only in-frame clones and omits some. The sample records more than 15,000 clones, over 85% being singletons. Sequenced input: peripheral blood. All receptors come from a human donor in a cohort sampled during active COVID-19.

The chain employs TRBV28 and TRBJ1-6; the D gene is possibly TRBD1 (5 bases). The CDR3 totals 15 residues. V lost 6 bases to trimming and J lost 9 bases, with 18 bases between them. Germline V CDR1 and CDR2: MDHEN, SYDVKM. The CDR3 sequence is CASRSPMGGSSPLHF. CDR3 coding DNA: TGTGCCAGCAGATCTCCAATGGGGGGAAGTTCACCCCTCCACTTT.

The sample holds a few counts of this clone. The V gene is TRBV4-1, the J gene TRBJ1-6, with D hard to call. This CDR3 contains 12 residues. The V gene lost 0 bases and the J gene lost 14 bases, with 8 bases spanning the gap. Germline assignment: CDR1 MGHRA and CDR2 YSYEKL. The CDR3 bases are TGCGCCAGCAGCCAAGATGGAGGCACCCTCCACTTT. Translating gives CASSQDGGTLHF.

V is TRBV5-1 and J is TRBJ2-7, with D possibly TRBD1 on 7 matching bases. Trimming removed 1 base from V and 4 bases from J, with 12 bases in between. This CDR3 region has 14 residues. The germline V gene has CDR1 SGHRS and CDR2 YFSETQ. This CDR3 is CASSLRQGGYEQYF. CDR3 nucleotide sequence: TGCGCCAGCAGCTTGAGACAGGGAGGATACGAGCAGTACTTC.

V is TRBV6-1 and J is TRBJ1-4; D unresolved. The CDR3 consists of 13 residues. Between the trimmed V and J ends, which lost 3 bases and 12 bases, there was a span of 14 bases. The germline V gene has CDR1 MNHNS and CDR2 SASEGT. The chain's CDR3 is CASSEAPPRELFF. The CDR3 bases are TGTGCCAGCAGTGAGGCCCCCCCCCGGGAACTGTTTTTT.

This chain joins TRBV6-5 and TRBJ1-4, with D perhaps matching TRBD1 (5 bases). The CDR3 length is 14 residues. Germline assignment: CDR1 MNHEY and CDR2 SVGAGI. Trimming shortened V by 0 bases and J by 9 bases, and 11 bases separated the two germline ends. The CDR3 loop reads CASSYSTQGKKLFF. CDR3 nucleotides: TGTGCCAGCAGTTACTCGACGCAGGGTAAAAAACTGTTTTTT.

The rearrangement links TRBV2 to TRBJ1-4; 10 bases align to TRBD1. J was trimmed by 5 bases and V by 7 bases; bases with no gene match: 4. The CDR3 is made up of 14 amino acids. Germline V gene sequence: CDR1 SNHLY, CDR2 FYNNEI. Here the CDR3 DNA reads TGTGCCAGCAAAAAGGACAGGGGGAATGAAAAACTGTTTTTT. Translated, it gives CASKKDRGNEKLFF.

The gene calls are TRBV4-2 and TRBJ2-2; D is possibly TRBD2 (5 bases). CDR3 size: 15 residues. V lost 2 bases and J lost 2, with 9 bases in between. Germline V gene sequence: CDR1 LGHNA, CDR2 YNFKEQ. In DNA, the CDR3 is TGTGCCAGCAGCCAATCGGACTCTAACACCGGGGAGCTGTTTTTT. Translated, it gives CASSQSDSNTGELFF.

The chain uses TRBV7-2 and TRBJ2-7; D is perhaps TRBD1 (7 bases). The CDR3 extends over 14 amino acids. Between the trimmed V and J ends, which lost 4 bases and 3 bases, there was a span of 13 bases. In germline, CDR1 is SGHTA, CDR2 FQGNSA. The DNA of the CDR3 is TGTGCCAGCAGCTACCGACAGGGAGGCTACGAGCAGTACTTC. Translated: CASSYRQGGYEQYF.

The chain joins TRBV19 to TRBJ2-1; 11 bases are shared with TRBD2. V was pared by 1 base and J by 1 base, with 3 bases of the junction left unmatched. The length of the CDR3 is 17 residues. Looked up from germline, CDR1 is LNHDA and CDR2 is SQIVND (reference sequence). CDR3 region: CASSIGPSGRSYNEQFF. CDR3 DNA: TGTGCCAGTAGTATAGGGCCTAGCGGGAGGTCCTACAATGAGCAGTTCTTC.

The chain carries TRBV18 and TRBJ2-1; maybe TRBD2 (6 bases). V was shortened by 5 bases and J by 8 bases, with 22 bases between the two germline ends. The germline CDR1 and CDR2 sequences are KGHSH and LQKENI. The CDR3 runs to 16 residues. CDR3 nucleotide sequence: TGTGCCAGCTCATCGGGACTCGCTGAATATCTGGATGAGCAGTTCTTC. Protein sequence: CASSSGLAEYLDEQFF.

This chain uses TRBV6-1 with TRBJ1-5; D remains ambiguous. The CDR3 extends over 15 amino acids. Trimming took off 2 bases at V and 1 base at J, with 9 bases between the two ends. Germline-derived CDR1 and CDR2 are MNHNS and SASEGT. CDR3 sequence (DNA): TGTGCCAGCAGTGAACAGGTACCAAGCAATCAGCCCCAGCATTTT. It encodes CASSEQVPSNQPQHF.

V is TRBV12-3 or TRBV12-4 and J is TRBJ1-1, with D perhaps matching TRBD1 (5 bases). This CDR3 spans 13 amino acids. With 1 base removed from V and 3 bases from J, the gap between germline ends came to 6 bases. The CDR3 nucleotides are TGTGCCAGCAGTTTAGTGGGGCACACTGAAGCTTTCTTT. Residues: CASSLVGHTEAFF.

The chain is built from TRBV29-1 and TRBJ2-7; 12 nucleotides align to TRBD2. CDR3 size: 13 residues. The ends lost 7 bases at V and 2 bases at J; junction bases unmatched: 3. CDR1 and CDR2 (germline): SQVTM, ANQGSEA. DNA for the CDR3: TGCAGCGCCCGACTAGCGGGAGCCTACGAGCAGTACTTC. The encoded protein is CSARLAGAYEQYF.

The genes are TRBV6-1 and TRBJ2-2; a weak D match, TRBD1 (6 bases). With 2 bases removed from V and 14 bases from J, the gap between germline ends came to 18 bases. The V gene's germline CDR1 is MNHNS and CDR2 SASEGT. The CDR3 contains 14 residues. Here the CDR3 DNA reads TGTGCCAGCAGTGAAAGCGGACAGATCAACCTCCTGTTTTTT. Residues: CASSESGQINLLFF.